The T cell receptor (beta chain) described here comes from a study of T cell responses to AZD1222 COVID-19 vaccine (dated by TCRdb to the early 2020s). Describing the broader study: A total of about 230 trial participants underwent TCR sequencing, of whom 200 to 220 received two doses of AZD1222 and approximately 25 received two doses of the MenACWY control vaccine. Trial participants were enrolled by age into 18-55, 56-69 and 70-plus year subgroups, with roughly 150, 30 and 60 TCR-sequenced participants respectively. Study-wide findings and limitations: Participants were mostly white British and included more females than males, and it was suggested by the authors that clonal diversity may have been underestimated. Epitopes outside the regions mutated in the B.1.351 and B.1.1.7 variants were reportedly recognized by nearly half of the unique spike-specific TCRs. The vaccine-associated CD4 TCRs covered the entire spike protein, and the dominant responses fell in regions 160-218 and 743-854. Because no day 14 peak-response samples were available, repertoires were characterized only after the peak T cell response. After two AZD1222 doses, both the breadth and the depth of spike-specific TCRs were significantly higher than at day 0 and than in MenACWY recipients. The 56-69-year group was small, and its depth increase did not reach significance, likely because of low power. Conclusions about previously exposed vaccinees are limited, since just a handful of AZD1222 recipients were seropositive for SARS-CoV-2 at baseline.

Interpreted using the paper, the time point label stands for: about 28 days (+/-7) after the second vaccine dose. Explained via the paper, the treatment or condition label denotes: meningococcal conjugate vaccine given as trial control. Vaccinee samples were obtained from the UK trials COV001 and COV002, which included a single-blind randomized controlled phase 2/3 trial of AZD1222 (ChAdOx1 nCoV-19) in healthy adults. Trial participant PBMC samples were collected at day 0 and day 28 after the second dose for TCRbeta chain sequencing. The CDR3 regions of human TCRbeta chains were analyzed by immunosequencing. On the authors' methods: Repertoire TCRs were checked for matches against a reference library of SARS-CoV-2-specific TCRs that had been generated using the MIRA antigen-specificity platform. Breadth was defined as the fraction of unique TCRs that were SARS-CoV-2-associated, and depth was defined as the fraction of total T cells that were SARS-CoV-2-associated. Using the MIRA data, each spike-specific TCR was mapped to the spike region that the TCR reacts to and placed in a CD4 or CD8 class. Log10-transformed breadth and depth values were compared by one-way ANOVA with Sidak's multiple comparisons tests. This is the immuneACCESS table as TCRdb keeps it, with only in-frame sequences that have V and J called. A part of the clones is gone; compared with another copy, unresolved V genes explain less than half, and the rest is unexplained. V, J and clone size are those of that table, while D and trimming were read from the DNA. The sample table holds about 120,000 clones, of which approximately 90% were seen once. The biggest ten clones account for 4% to 4.5% of the sample.

After removal of 4 bases from V and 0 bases from J, the junction retains 4 bases not matched to a gene. CDR1 LNHDA and CDR2 SQIVND are derived from the germline V gene (reference sequence). The CDR3 holds 16 amino acids from the cysteine to the phenylalanine. Solely the CDR3 DNA is kept, with 48 bases framed from the first base. Notes on this clone: The target of this receptor is not known. No much larger clone exists at a distance of one base, and base qualities are not known.

The specimen comprised peripheral blood, sampled 28 days after the second dose of the MenACWY control vaccine. The rearrangement joined TRBV19 to TRBJ2-5; 11 nucleotides in the junction match TRBD1. The TCR sequence derives from an adult who received the MenACWY meningococcal vaccine as a control. The CDR3 is CASSTRDRGYQETQYF. Here is the DNA: TGTGCCAGTAGTACCCGGGACAGGGGGTACCAAGAGACCCAGTACTTC.